These 17 T cell receptor beta chains were sequenced from one sample in a study of blood T cell repertoires in COVID-19. Measured with immunoSEQ multiplex PCR; TCRdb has only the in-frame clones, and not every one. The table includes some 270,000 clones, about four fifths detected once. The specimen sequenced was peripheral blood. These receptors originate from a person aged 65 to 79 with COVID-19, enrolled during active disease.

J is TRBJ2-3 and V is TRBV30; 11 nucleotides match TRBD2. V lost 2 bases to trimming and J lost 1 base; unmatched junction nucleotides: 8. Germline V gene sequence: CDR1 GTSNPN, CDR2 SVGIG (reference sequence). The CDR3 has 17 residues. The CDR3 DNA reads TGTGCCTGGAGTCAAACACGACTAGCGGGACGCACAGATACGCAGTATTTT. It specifies CAWSQTRLAGRTDTQYF.

V usage is TRBV5-1 and J usage is TRBJ2-2, with 9 bases identical to TRBD2. There are 18 residues in the CDR3. Germline V CDR1 and CDR2: SGHRS, YFSETQ. The J segment lost 1 base and the V segment lost 4 bases, leaving 11 bases of the junction unmatched. The CDR3 DNA is TGCGCCAGCAGCCCCACGTTCAGCGGGGGGATGAACACCGGGGAGCTGTTTTTT. Translation gives CASSPTFSGGMNTGELFF.

The V and J genes are TRBV7-8 and TRBJ2-4; TRBD1 matches 12 bases. The CDR3 loop spans 22 amino acids. The V gene end was trimmed by 5 bases and the J gene end by 2 bases; junction bases not matched to a gene: 22. The germline V gene has CDR1 SGHVS and CDR2 FQNEAQ. CDR3 sequence reads: CASSGWDRGLAKRDSPKNIQYF. The CDR3 DNA sequence: TGTGCCAGCAGCGGGTGGGACAGGGGGCTAGCGAAGCGGGACTCCCCCAAAAACATTCAGTACTTC.

The chain links TRBV6-2 or TRBV6-3 to TRBJ1-1; 10 nucleotides agree with TRBD1. The junction had 5 bases not matched to a gene; V was cut back by 2 bases and J by 5 bases. Germline values: CDR1 MNHEY, CDR2 SVGEGT. There are 15 residues in the CDR3. The CDR3 spells CASSYRQGAETEAFF. CDR3 DNA: TGTGCCAGCAGTTACAGACAGGGGGCGGAAACTGAAGCTTTCTTT.

The chain carries TRBV6-2 or TRBV6-3 and TRBJ1-1; a weak D match, TRBD1 (6 bases). Trimming removed 5 bases at V and 3 bases at J, with 13 bases between. This CDR3 has 14 residues. Germline CDR1 and CDR2: MNHEY and SVGEGT. In nucleotides, the CDR3 is TGTGCCAGCAGTCGTAGAGGGGGAGACACTGAAGCTTTCTTT. Residues: CASSRRGGDTEAFF.

V and J are TRBV28 and TRBJ1-4, with a tentative D call TRBD1 (5 bases). The CDR3 contains 13 residues. Germline loops: CDR1 MDHEN, CDR2 SYDVKM. Deletions cut 5 bases from V and 8 bases from J, with 12 bases between. This chain's CDR3 is CASSRDSQEKLFF. The CDR3 DNA follows: TGTGCCAGCAGTAGAGACAGTCAAGAAAAACTGTTTTTT.

The chain carries TRBV21-1 and TRBJ2-7; the table's TRBD1 call for D was not verified on the DNA. TRBV21-1 is flagged as a pseudogene. The CDR3 sequence is 19 residues long. CDR3 amino acids: CASTLIPGQEPNNPYEQYF. CDR3 sequence (DNA): TGTGCCAGCACCCTTATACCGGGACAGGAACCAAATAACCCCTACGAGCAGTACTTC.

V usage is TRBV5-6 and J usage is TRBJ2-1; 7 bases agree with TRBD1. V was clipped by 0 bases and J by 8 bases; unmatched bases: 5. The CDR3 runs 14 residues. CDR1 is SGHDT and CDR2 is YYEEEE in the germline V gene. This chain's CDR3 is CASSLGRQGYEQFF. The CDR3 DNA is TGTGCCAGCAGCTTGGGTCGACAGGGCTATGAGCAGTTCTTC.

This clone was counted between two and nine times. One junction end does not reproduce the germline sequence, and a read error may be involved. This chain links TRBV6-2 or TRBV6-3 with TRBJ2-1; TRBD1 matches at 9 bases. The germline V gene encodes CDR1 MNHEY and CDR2 SVGEGT. This CDR3 is built from 16 residues. In DNA form, the CDR3 reads TGTGCCAGCAGATACTCCGGGACAGGGTCCTACAATGAGCAGTTCTTC. This gives the protein CASRYSGTGSYNEQFF.

J is TRBJ2-3 and V is TRBV5-1; 9 bases are shared with TRBD1. J was trimmed by 14 bases and V by 4 bases; bases with no gene match: 14. Germline loops: CDR1 SGHRS, CDR2 YFSETQ. This CDR3 comprises 14 residues. The CDR3 DNA is TGCGCCAGCAGCCAGGACGGATTAGGGACAGGGAGGTATTTT. It specifies CASSQDGLGTGRYF.

V is TRBV24-1 and J is TRBJ2-3; 10 positions agree with TRBD1. The CDR3 has 15 amino acids. V gave up 4 bases and J gave up 5 bases; unmatched junction bases: 5. CDR1 is KGHDR and CDR2 is SFDVKD in the germline V gene. CDR3 nucleotides: TGTGCCACCAGTGACGGGACAGGGGCACGAGATACGCAGTATTTT. Translation: CATSDGTGARDTQYF.

This chain connects TRBV18 to TRBJ1-1; no clear D. Per germline, CDR1 KGHSH and CDR2 LQKENI. CDR3 length equals 14 residues. Trimming took off 4 bases at V and 1 base at J, with 10 bases between the two ends. The CDR3 DNA sequence: TGTGCCAGCTCACTGGAGGCAGGGAACACTGAAGCTTTCTTT. Translation gives CASSLEAGNTEAFF. The full variable domain, rest sourced from reference TRBV18 and TRBJ1-1, is NAGVMQNPRHLVRRRGQEARLRCSPMKGHSHVYWYRQLPEEGLKFMVYLQKENIIDESGMPKERFSAEFPKEGPSILRIQQVVRGDSAAYFCASSLEAGNTEAFFGQGTRLTVV.

V gene TRBV6-6 combines with J gene TRBJ1-2; TRBD1 matches at 8 bases. With 3 bases clipped from V and 6 bases from J, the junction kept 6 bases outside the gene matches. CDR1 MNHNY and CDR2 SVGAGI come from the germline V gene (reference sequence). The CDR3 consists of 14 residues. Here the CDR3 DNA reads TGTGCCAGCAGTTATAGCGGACAGGGAGATGGCTACACCTTC. As protein: CASSYSGQGDGYTF.

The V gene is TRBV5-1, the J gene TRBJ2-7, with 8 bases that match TRBD1. Trimming cost V 4 bases and J 5 bases; bases outside gene matches: 14. In germline, CDR1 is SGHRS, CDR2 YFSETQ. The CDR3 covers 16 residues. Written as DNA, the CDR3 is TGCGCCAGCAGCCCCTCGTCGAGACAGGGGTACGACGAGCAGTACTTC. It specifies CASSPSSRQGYDEQYF.

The chain is built from TRBV27 and TRBJ2-3, with D hard to call. The CDR3 contains 11 residues. V was clipped by 8 bases and J by 4 bases, with 7 bases between them. The germline CDR1 and CDR2 sequences are MNHEY and SMNVEV (reference sequence). CDR3 protein: CASRFADTQYF. The CDR3 bases are TGTGCCAGCCGGTTCGCAGATACGCAGTATTTT.

The chain links TRBV5-5 to TRBJ2-4; D ambiguous. CDR1 and CDR2 from the germline V gene are SGHKS and YYEKEE (reference sequence). Trimming stripped 2 bases from V and 0 bases from J, with 6 bases between. The CDR3 is 14 residues long. CDR3 residues: CASSFRLAKNIQYF. In nucleotides, the CDR3 is TGTGCCAGCAGCTTCCGACTAGCCAAAAACATTCAGTACTTC.

This chain joins TRBV25-1 and TRBJ2-1; 7 nucleotides agree with TRBD2. Germline CDR1 is MGHDK and CDR2 is SYGVNS. The length of the CDR3 is 16 residues. Trimming at V came to 1 base and at J to 3 bases, leaving 6 bases not matched to a gene. The CDR3 nucleotides are TGTGCCAGCAGTGAATCCCGGGGGGTCCTCTACAATGAGCAGTTCTTC. Amino acids: CASSESRGVLYNEQFF. Combining the CDR3 with reference TRBV25-1 and TRBJ2-1 gives the whole variable domain EADIYQTPRYLVIGTGKKITLECSQTMGHDKMYWYQQDPGMELHLIHYSYGVNSTEKGDLSSESTVSRIRTEHFPLTLESARPSHTSQYLCASSESRGVLYNEQFFGPGTRLTVL.